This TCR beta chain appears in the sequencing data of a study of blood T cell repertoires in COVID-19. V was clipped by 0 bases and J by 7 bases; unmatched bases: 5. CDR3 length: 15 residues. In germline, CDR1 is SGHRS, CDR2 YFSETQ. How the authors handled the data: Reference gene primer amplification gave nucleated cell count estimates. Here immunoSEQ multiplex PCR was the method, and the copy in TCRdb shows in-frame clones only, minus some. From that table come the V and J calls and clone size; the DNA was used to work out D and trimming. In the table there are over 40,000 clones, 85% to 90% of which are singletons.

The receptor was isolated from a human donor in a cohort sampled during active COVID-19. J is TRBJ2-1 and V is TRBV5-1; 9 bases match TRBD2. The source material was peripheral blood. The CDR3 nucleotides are TGCGCCAGCAGCTTGGTAGCGGGAGCGAATAATGAGCAGTTCTTC. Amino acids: CASSLVAGANNEQFF. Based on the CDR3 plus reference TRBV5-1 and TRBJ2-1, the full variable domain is KAGVTQTPRYLIKTRGQQVTLSCSPISGHRSVSWYQQTPGQGLQFLFEYFSETQRNKGNFPGRFSGRQFSNSRSEMNVSTLELGDSALYLCASSLVAGANNEQFFGPGTRLTVL.